The 10 T cell receptor beta chains below were found in one sample sequenced in a study of T cell responses to AZD1222 COVID-19 vaccine. The protocol was immunoSEQ multiplex PCR, while the TCRdb copy is restricted to in-frame clones and leaves out a portion. The data show tens of thousands of clones, about 88% seen once. The sequencing here drew on peripheral blood, taken 28 days after the second AZD1222 dose. Receptor source: an adult who received the AZD1222 COVID-19 vaccine.

The V gene is TRBV19, the J gene TRBJ1-2; D is possibly TRBD1 (6 bases). V was cut by 7 bases and J by 7 bases, with 13 bases left in between. CDR1 and CDR2 from the germline V gene are LNHDA and SQIVND (reference sequence). CDR3 length: 12 residues. CDR3 sequence: CASIGDIGGYTF. The CDR3 coding sequence is TGTGCCAGTATTGGGGACATCGGTGGCTACACCTTC.

The chain joins TRBV7-2 to TRBJ2-1, with TRBD1 identical over 7 bases. CDR3 size: 14 residues. Looked up from germline, CDR1 is SGHTA and CDR2 is FQGNSA. Losses at the gene ends were 4 bases for V and 6 bases for J; bases not matched to a gene: 6. CDR3 amino acids: CASSSRGGFNEQFF. CDR3 nucleotides: TGTGCCAGCAGCTCCAGAGGGGGCTTCAATGAGCAGTTCTTC.

The chain combines TRBV6-1 with TRBJ2-1, with D perhaps given as TRBD1 or TRBD2 (5 bases each). The CDR3 is 15 residues long. Germline lookup yields CDR1 MNHNS and CDR2 SASEGT. V was cut by 0 bases and J by 6 bases, with 12 bases left in between. The DNA of the CDR3 is TGTGCCAGCAGTGAAGCGGCAGGGACGTCCAATGAGCAGTTCTTC. This encodes CASSEAAGTSNEQFF.

In its sample, this clone ranks as medium-sized. The V gene is TRBV6-4, the J gene TRBJ2-3; perhaps D is TRBD1 or TRBD2 (6 bases each). This CDR3 is built from 16 residues. V gave up 0 bases and J gave up 3 bases, with 13 bases separating them. Germline V lookup: CDR1 MRHNA, CDR2 SNTAGT. CDR3 bases: TGTGCCAGCAGTGACTCGGTAACGGGGGCTACAGATACGCAGTATTTT. This sequence encodes CASSDSVTGATDTQYF.

The V and J genes are TRBV28 and TRBJ1-3, with TRBD1 identical over 7 bases. The CDR3 runs to 13 residues. J was trimmed by 5 bases and V by 10 bases; bases with no gene match: 8. Looked up from germline, CDR1 is MDHEN and CDR2 is SYDVKM. For the CDR3, the DNA is TGTGCCACCGCGACAGGGAACAGAAACACCATATATTTT. Protein sequence: CATATGNRNTIYF.

The CDR3 region is CASTRQDTEAFF. The CDR3 DNA reads as TGTGCCAGCACCAGACAGGACACTGAAGCTTTCTTT. The chain combines TRBV12-3 or TRBV12-4 with TRBJ1-1, with D maybe TRBD1 (6 bases). The CDR3 length is 12 residues. V shed 7 bases and J shed 3 bases, with 9 bases lying between them.

The V gene is TRBV5-8, the J gene TRBJ2-5; D gene unclear. CDR1 is SGHTS and CDR2 is YDEGEE in the germline V gene. This CDR3 comprises 16 residues. The germline V and J ends were trimmed by 0 bases and 1 base, with 13 bases remaining between them. The CDR3 sequence is CASSLGERKAQETQYF. The CDR3 DNA sequence: TGTGCCAGCAGCTTGGGGGAACGGAAAGCCCAAGAGACCCAGTACTTC.

The gene calls are TRBV10-3 and TRBJ1-2; D is possibly TRBD1 (6 bases). The germline V and J ends were trimmed by 10 bases and 2 bases, with 17 bases remaining between them. The CDR3 extends over 14 amino acids. From germline, CDR1 is ENHRY and CDR2 SYGVKD. The CDR3 reads CATKSRTENYGYTF. CDR3 nucleotides: TGTGCCACCAAATCCAGGACAGAGAACTATGGCTACACCTTC.

The chain is built from TRBV5-1 and TRBJ2-7, with D hard to call. Trimming shortened V by 2 bases and J by 2 bases, and 5 bases separated the two germline ends. This CDR3 is built from 12 residues. Per the germline V gene, CDR1 is SGHRS and CDR2 is YFSETQ. CDR3 DNA: TGCGCCAGCAGCTTTGGAACCTACGAGCAGTACTTC. This encodes CASSFGTYEQYF.

For the CDR3, the DNA is TGCGCCAGCAGCAAGGGACTGCTGTATGGCTACACCTTC. It codes for CASSKGLLYGYTF. The rearrangement joins TRBV5-1 to TRBJ1-2; TRBD1 might be the D (5 bases). The CDR3 has 13 residues. CDR1 is SGHRS and CDR2 is YFSETQ in the germline V gene. V lost 4 bases to trimming and J lost 5 bases, with 12 bases between them.